This T cell receptor (beta chain) was sequenced during a study of regulatory T cells in long-lasting Graves disease. General study findings and limits: Shared public clonotypes totalled 2,741 in persistent patients, compared with about 970 in new patients.

This CDR3 region has 12 residues. The V end lost 4 bases, the J end lost 0 bases, and 6 bases lay between the germline ends. Per germline, CDR1 SQVTM and CDR2 ANQGSEA. A note on this clonotype: Its target is not known.

Building the TCR beta libraries relied on iRepertoire HTBI primers, and CDR3 regions underwent Arm-PCR. A single record per CDR3 protein comes from TCRdb applying MiXCR to the multiplex PCR reads. The data show some 410,000 distinct CDR3 sequences, 15% to 20% seen once. Time point here: newly diagnosed GD, antithyroid drugs for less than 3 months. From RNA extracted from PBMCs, the TCR library was made. The same data also contributed to another study, on T cells in Graves' hyperthyroidism and ophthalmopathy. That source adds: Subjects aged 18 to 65 presented with newly diagnosed hyperthyroidism of less than 2 months' duration. The TCR CDR3 first-round RT-PCR relied on the HTBI primer set.

The chain employs TRBV29-1 and TRBJ1-2; D gene uncertain. The origin of this receptor is a woman aged 25 to 39 with Graves disease. Source: peripheral blood mononuclear cells (PBMCs), taken at new diagnosis, from a patient treated with antithyroid drugs. DNA of the CDR3: TGCAGCGTTGCTCTCGCTAACTATGGCTACACCTTC. It codes for CSVALANYGYTF.